This T cell receptor (beta chain) comes out of a study of CD8+CD57+ T cells in acquired aplastic anemia. In the study overall: Sorted CD4+ and CD8+ cells gave an average of roughly 3 ug of DNA. Broader study findings: Patients and controls had CD8+ Simpson's diversity values that were not significantly distinct.

This clonotype came up a few times. The antigen remains unidentified. A junction boundary mismatches the germline segment, possibly from a read error. Profiling that covered TCR beta VDJ and CDR3 relied on genomic DNA as its template. From the reads, TCRdb called clonotypes with MiXCR, one entry per CDR3 protein. The sample has around 180,000 distinct CDR3 sequences, 64% seen once. This CDR3 is 12 amino acids long. Germline V gene lookup returns CDR1 SNHLY and CDR2 FYNNEI. Sequencing was carried out using sorted CD4+, CD8+, or CD8+CD57+ T cells (not recorded which) from PBMCs. The source is a human donor with severe aplastic anemia or a healthy control (not recorded which). The chain recombines TRBV2 with TRBJ1-1, with D uncertain. This chain's CDR3 is CASGETRAEAFF. The CDR3 bases are TGTGCCAGCGGTGAGACACGCGCTGAAGCTTTCTTT.